This TCR beta chain emerged from a study of T cells in Graves' hyperthyroidism and ophthalmopathy. This clonotype was detected only a few times. The antigen is not known. It was RNA transcripts that yielded the amplified TCR beta CDR3 regions. The HTBI primer set drove a first-round RT-PCR of the TCR CDR3. In TCRdb, the multiplex PCR reads were re-called with MiXCR into one record per CDR3 protein. The data show some 560,000 distinct CDR3 sequences, 11% to 15% seen once. Points from the study as a whole: Prediction of ophthalmopathy progression came a median approximately 6 months pre-onset.

Sequences were obtained from blood. The clonotype was recovered from a woman between 40 and 55 years old with Graves' hyperthyroidism.

The CDR3 sequence: CASSVGLAGAGTDTQYF. The CDR3 nucleotides are TGTGCCAGCAGCGTTGGACTAGCGGGAGCTGGTACAGATACGCAGTATTTT. This chain joins TRBV9 and TRBJ2-3, with TRBD2 identical over 13 bases. The CDR3 consists of 17 residues. With 2 bases clipped from V and 3 bases from J, the junction kept 6 bases outside the gene matches. Looked up from germline, CDR1 is SGDLS and CDR2 is YYNGEE.